The rows below give T cell receptor beta chains drawn from one sample of a study of T cell responses to AZD1222 COVID-19 vaccine. Libraries were prepared by immunoSEQ multiplex PCR; TCRdb keeps only in-frame clonotypes and omits some of them. The sample lists approximately 140,000 clones, nearly 95% occurring once. This specimen was peripheral blood, taken on day 0 of AZD1222 vaccination. These receptors were taken from an adult in good health. Each CDR3 is given with its conserved first and last residue. Fields, in order: J gene, clone size, D gene, V gene, CDR3 DNA, CDR3 protein. The D gene is left open where the match is weak. Some rows have no size entry. The others give once, few or many, or a class for an expanded clone.

j_gene: TRBJ2-5; abundance: -; d_gene: TRBD2; v_gene: TRBV7-9; CDR3nt: TGTGCCAGCAGCTTAGTTGGACTAGCGGGGGGCCAAGAGACCCAGTACTTC; CDR3aa: CASSLVGLAGGQETQYF
j_gene: TRBJ1-1; abundance: -; d_gene: -; v_gene: TRBV29-1; CDR3nt: TGCAGCGGTACCCCTGGGACGGGACGGGTCTCTGAAGCTTTCTTT; CDR3aa: CSGTPGTGRVSEAFF
j_gene: TRBJ2-7; abundance: -; d_gene: -; v_gene: TRBV20-1; CDR3nt: TGCAGTGCTCCGGGAACCTACGAGCAGTACTTC; CDR3aa: CSAPGTYEQYF
j_gene: TRBJ2-6; abundance: -; d_gene: TRBD1; v_gene: TRBV2; CDR3nt: TGTGCCAGCAGTCAAGCTGGGACAGGGGGCATCGAATCTGGGGCCAACGTCCTGACTTTC; CDR3aa: CASSQAGTGGIESGANVLTF
j_gene: TRBJ1-1; abundance: -; d_gene: TRBD1; v_gene: TRBV6-5; CDR3nt: TGTGCCAGCACCCGGGGGGGACAGTCAGCTTTCTTT; CDR3aa: CASTRGGQSAFF
j_gene: TRBJ2-7; abundance: -; d_gene: -; v_gene: TRBV10-2; CDR3nt: TGCGCCAGCAGGCTGACACCTAGCTCCTACGAGCAGTACTTC; CDR3aa: CASRLTPSSYEQYF
j_gene: TRBJ1-1; abundance: -; d_gene: TRBD1; v_gene: TRBV29-1; CDR3nt: TGCAGCGTTGGACAGGGATTTAGGAACACTGAAGCTTTCTTT; CDR3aa: CSVGQGFRNTEAFF
j_gene: TRBJ1-1; abundance: -; d_gene: TRBD1; v_gene: TRBV6-2/TRBV6-3; CDR3nt: TGTGCCAGCAGTTACTATGGACAGGGTTCCACTGAAGCTTTCTTT; CDR3aa: CASSYYGQGSTEAFF
j_gene: TRBJ1-1; abundance: -; d_gene: -; v_gene: TRBV6-4; CDR3nt: TGTGCCAGCAGTGCAAAGGGAGGGACTGAAGCTTTCTTT; CDR3aa: CASSAKGGTEAFF
j_gene: TRBJ2-7; abundance: few; d_gene: TRBD1; v_gene: TRBV6-5; CDR3nt: TGTGCCAGCAAGACAGGGTACGAGCAGTACTTC; CDR3aa: CASKTGYEQYF
j_gene: TRBJ2-2; abundance: -; d_gene: -; v_gene: TRBV27; CDR3nt: TGTGCCAGCAGTTTCCGCTATAGGGGGGGGGAGCTGTTTTTT; CDR3aa: CASSFRYRGGELFF
j_gene: TRBJ1-1; abundance: -; d_gene: -; v_gene: TRBV19; CDR3nt: TGTGCCAGTACCGCCGGGTTGGCTGAAGCTTTCTTT; CDR3aa: CASTAGLAEAFF
j_gene: TRBJ2-7; abundance: -; d_gene: -; v_gene: TRBV24-1; CDR3nt: TGTGCCACCAGTGATACCTCAGGGAACTACGAGCAGTACTTC; CDR3aa: CATSDTSGNYEQYF
j_gene: TRBJ2-3; abundance: -; d_gene: -; v_gene: TRBV7-3; CDR3nt: TGTGCCAGCAGCCAGTCTAGGGCAGATACGCAGTATTTT; CDR3aa: CASSQSRADTQYF
j_gene: TRBJ2-5; abundance: -; d_gene: -; v_gene: TRBV6-2/TRBV6-3; CDR3nt: TGTGCCAGCAGTTACTCGGAACGTCGAGAGACCCAGTACTTC; CDR3aa: CASSYSERRETQYF
j_gene: TRBJ1-5; abundance: -; d_gene: -; v_gene: TRBV27; CDR3nt: TGTGCCAGCAGTTTAGGGGGTAGCAATCAGCCCCAGCATTTT; CDR3aa: CASSLGGSNQPQHF
j_gene: TRBJ2-7; abundance: -; d_gene: TRBD1; v_gene: TRBV6-6; CDR3nt: TGTGCCAGCAGAACAGGGGGGATGAACGAGCAGTACTTC; CDR3aa: CASRTGGMNEQYF
j_gene: TRBJ1-1; abundance: -; d_gene: -; v_gene: TRBV14; CDR3nt: TGTGCCAGCAGCCAAGAGCGACTCCTCAACACTGAAGCTTTCTTT; CDR3aa: CASSQERLLNTEAFF
j_gene: TRBJ1-6; abundance: -; d_gene: TRBD1; v_gene: TRBV7-2; CDR3nt: TGTGCCAGCAGCCGGGACAGGGAAAATTCACCCCTCCACTTT; CDR3aa: CASSRDRENSPLHF
j_gene: TRBJ1-2; abundance: -; d_gene: TRBD1; v_gene: TRBV7-2; CDR3nt: TGTGCCAGCACCTCCCCGGGACAGGGTTCTGGCTACACCTTC; CDR3aa: CASTSPGQGSGYTF